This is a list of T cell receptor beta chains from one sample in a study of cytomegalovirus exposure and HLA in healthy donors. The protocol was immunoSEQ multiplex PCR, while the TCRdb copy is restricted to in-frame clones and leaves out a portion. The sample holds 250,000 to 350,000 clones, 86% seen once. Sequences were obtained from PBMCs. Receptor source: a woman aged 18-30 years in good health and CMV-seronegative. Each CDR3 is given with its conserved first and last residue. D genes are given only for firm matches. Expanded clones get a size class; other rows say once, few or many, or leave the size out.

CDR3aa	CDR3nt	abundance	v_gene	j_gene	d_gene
CASSQGTGRAYEQYF	TGTGCCAGCAGCCAAGGGACCGGGAGGGCCTACGAGCAGTACTTC	NA	TRBV14	TRBJ2-7	TRBD2
CASSQGSGSGGYTF	TGCGCCAGCAGCCAAGGATCGGGATCGGGCGGCTACACCTTC	few	TRBV4-3	TRBJ1-2	NA
CASSDGQNSYNEQFF	TGTGCCAGCAGTGACGGACAGAACTCCTACAATGAGCAGTTCTTC	NA	TRBV6-4	TRBJ2-1	NA
CASSIDKGAESYEQYF	TGTGCCAGTAGTATAGATAAGGGGGCCGAATCCTACGAGCAGTACTTC	NA	TRBV19	TRBJ2-7	TRBD1
CASSPTTGPMNTEAFF	TGTGCCAGCAGCCCGACGACAGGGCCGATGAACACTGAAGCTTTCTTT	NA	TRBV7-8	TRBJ1-1	TRBD1
CASSVFRESEAFF	TGTGCCAGCAGCGTATTTCGGGAATCTGAAGCTTTCTTT	NA	TRBV9	TRBJ1-1	NA
CASSDRVAGQPQHF	TGTGCCAGCAGTGACAGGGTGGCAGGGCAGCCCCAGCATTTT	few	TRBV2	TRBJ1-5	NA
CASSLGGQGWETQYF	TGTGCCAGCAGCTTAGGGGGACAGGGGTGGGAGACCCAGTACTTC	NA	TRBV11-2	TRBJ2-5	TRBD1
CASSQSSLAGGRYF	TGCGCCAGCAGTCAATCTAGCCTAGCGGGAGGGAGATACTTC	NA	TRBV23-1	TRBJ2-7	TRBD2
CASSIAAGVANEQFF	TGTGCCAGCAGCATAGCAGCGGGAGTTGCCAATGAGCAGTTCTTC	NA	TRBV9	TRBJ2-1	TRBD2
CASSLGRGLRSHEQFF	TGTGCCAGCAGCTTAGGTCGCGGCCTACGGAGCCATGAGCAGTTCTTC	NA	TRBV11-2	TRBJ2-1	NA
CASSLARNTEAFF	TGTGCCAGCAGCTTAGCGCGAAACACTGAAGCTTTCTTT	NA	TRBV7-2	TRBJ1-1	NA
CASSLAPGSLGETQYF	TGCGCCAGCAGCTTGGCTCCGGGATCATTGGGAGAGACCCAGTACTTC	once	TRBV5-1	TRBJ2-5	NA
CASSQASTGAYEQYF	TGTGCCAGCAGCCAAGCTTCGACAGGGGCCTACGAGCAGTACTTC	NA	TRBV5-4	TRBJ2-7	TRBD1
CAARGGAGGLEQYF	TGTGCCGCCAGAGGGGGAGCGGGAGGTCTCGAGCAGTACTTC	once	TRBV10-3	TRBJ2-7	TRBD2
CASSKTGTGNYEQYF	TGTGCCAGCAGTAAGACCGGGACAGGGAACTACGAGCAGTACTTC	NA	TRBV7-2	TRBJ2-7	TRBD1
CASSRRDRGSNTEAFF	TGTGCCAGCAGCCGCCGGGACAGGGGATCGAACACTGAAGCTTTCTTT	many	TRBV7-8	TRBJ1-1	TRBD1
CASSSLAGGDIRSYEQYF	TGTGCCAGCAGCTCACTAGCGGGAGGCGATATCAGGTCCTACGAGCAGTACTTC	NA	TRBV7-2	TRBJ2-7	TRBD2
CATLRGTGGYGYTF	TGTGCCACTCTCCGTGGGACAGGGGGTTATGGCTACACCTTC	NA	TRBV28	TRBJ1-2	TRBD1
CASRQGNYEQYF	TGTGCCAGCAGACAGGGGAACTACGAGCAGTACTTC	few	TRBV6-5	TRBJ2-7	TRBD1
CASSLDSGYEQYF	TGCGCCAGCAGCTTGGACAGCGGCTACGAGCAGTACTTC	NA	TRBV5-1	TRBJ2-7	NA
CASRSGFGNQPQHF	TGTGCCAGCAGATCAGGGTTTGGGAATCAGCCCCAGCATTTT	few	TRBV27	TRBJ1-5	NA
CASSLETGGSEQFF	TGTGCCAGCAGCTTAGAGACAGGGGGGAGTGAGCAGTTCTTC	NA	TRBV11-3	TRBJ2-1	TRBD1